This note documents a single TCR beta chain sequence. No cognate antigen has been identified for it. Base quality data are lacking; no much larger clone is found one base away. Reading the germline V gene gives CDR1 SGHVS and CDR2 FQNEAQ. V loses 1 base, J loses 2 bases, and the germline ends lie 10 bases apart. From the cysteine through the phenylalanine, the CDR3 covers 15 amino acids. Solely the CDR3 DNA is kept, with 45 bases framed from the first base. The record originates from a study of shared clonotypes between healthy human individuals (dated by TCRdb to 2018 to 2021). Turning to the overall study: A few men and two women, aged 18 to 49 years, made up the cohort. Blood TCR repertoires of five healthy adults were deeply sequenced to estimate repertoire size and the extent of clonotype sharing between individuals. Different laboratories and diverse techniques were used to prepare libraries and sequence TCR repertoires, to increase sequencing depth and limit assay-specific biases. Between about 0.9 and 8.9 billion PBMCs per donor were obtained by leukapheresis. For each donor, CD4 naive and CD4 memory were each given three plates, CD8 naive was given two plates, and CD8 memory was given one plate.

Results the study describes overall, beyond this receptor: Estimated clonotype richness was generally larger for naive than for memory subsets. Sampling was restricted to blood, and TCR repertoires in tissues likely differ from the TCR repertoires found in blood. Compared with non-shared clonotypes, the clonotypes found in all four sorted-subset donors had higher generation probabilities. When four donors were compared, the shared fraction of clonotypes was 5% to 6.5% for naive CD4, 3.5% to 4% for naive CD8, 2% to 2.5% for memory CD4, and 0.4% for memory CD8. The genetic and exposure-history diversity represented was limited by the small number of donors. Even with the large sequencing depth, rarefaction of the sorted-subset datasets indicated that sequencing was incomplete. Pairwise subsampling indicated that sequencing depth was expected to affect the degree of clonotype sharing among donors.

For the CD8 naive samples, CD45RO-negative cells were positively selected for CCR7, yielding a CD45RA+CCR7+ population from which TemRA cells were excluded. Healthy HIV-negative adults with no recently reported acute infections or vaccinations were included as donors. Every donor was a Caucasian adult living in Nashville, Tennessee, USA. Blood was collected by leukapheresis, and PBMCs were isolated by Ficoll-Histopaque density gradient centrifugation and then cryopreserved in liquid nitrogen vapor phase. Purity and quantity of every magnetically sorted T cell population were checked by analytical flow cytometry. Each sorted fraction had its genomic DNA isolated and then quantified by UV absorbance on a Nanodrop 2000c. TCR CDR3 regions were amplified from genomic DNA by multiplex PCR using the deep immunoSEQ assay. Extracted genomic DNA from each cell subset was spread evenly across all wells of several immunoSEQ 96-well plates, with each plate serving as a replicate. Each replicate PCR for sorted subsets received about 220 ng genomic DNA, equal to roughly 29,000 T cell genomes. The purified libraries were quantified using a Qubit 3.0 fluorometer, sized with a Bioanalyzer 2100, and then quantified again using the KAPA Library Quantification kit. Every immunoSEQ 96-well plate was sequenced on a dedicated single-read 150-cycle Illumina NextSeq 550 flow cell. The paper's data handling went like this. Because only junctional sequences without quality scores were contained in the immunoSEQ output, filtering matching that applied to full-length reads could not be performed. Sequences were annotated with PyIR, a Python wrapper for IgBLAST v1.9, and V/J genes and CDR3 were assigned using IMGT germline references. Reads were filtered out if the reads had weak V/J assignments (E-value above 1e-6), no CDR3, stop codons, out-of-frame junctions, or ambiguous translated residues. V3J clonotypes were defined as sequences sharing an identical inferred V gene, J gene, and CDR3 amino acid sequence. The percentage overlap between two repertoires was calculated by dividing the number of shared unique clonotypes by the size of the smaller repertoire. Richness of each repertoire was evaluated using RTK rarefaction, the Chao1 estimator, and Recon v2.1 estimates of unobserved clonotypes. OLGA was used to compute generation probabilities for all TCRbeta clonotypes that the gDNA method yielded from a handful of donors. TCRdb obtained this table from immuneACCESS and retained in-frame rearrangements with V and J assigned. These tables miss some clones; where compared with another copy, unresolved V genes account for less than half of the shortfall, and the remainder is unexplained. V and J calls and clone size come straight from that table; D and trimming were deduced from the DNA. The sample table holds millions of clones, of which about 93% were seen once. The ten largest make up over 1.5% of the sample.

The chain employs TRBV7-8 and TRBJ2-3, with the D gene call left open. The source of this sequence is a man between 18 and 29 years old in good health. Some clones in this sample may be carry-over from other donors' samples. Sequencing input: naive CD8+ T cells from PBMCs. The cell subset or site label of this sample denotes: CD45RA+CCR7+. The nucleotide sequence is TGTGCCAGCAGCTTAGGTCATTGGGTCACAGATACGCAGTATTTT. Its translation is CASSLGHWVTDTQYF. The entire variable domain, with the stretches around the CDR3 drawn from the reference TRBV7-8 and TRBJ2-3 proteins, is GAGVSQSPRYKVAKRGQDVALRCDPISGHVSLFWYQQALGQGPEFLTYFQNEAQLDKSGLPSDRFFAERPEGSVSTLKIQRTQQEDSAVYLCASSLGHWVTDTQYFGPGTRLTVL.